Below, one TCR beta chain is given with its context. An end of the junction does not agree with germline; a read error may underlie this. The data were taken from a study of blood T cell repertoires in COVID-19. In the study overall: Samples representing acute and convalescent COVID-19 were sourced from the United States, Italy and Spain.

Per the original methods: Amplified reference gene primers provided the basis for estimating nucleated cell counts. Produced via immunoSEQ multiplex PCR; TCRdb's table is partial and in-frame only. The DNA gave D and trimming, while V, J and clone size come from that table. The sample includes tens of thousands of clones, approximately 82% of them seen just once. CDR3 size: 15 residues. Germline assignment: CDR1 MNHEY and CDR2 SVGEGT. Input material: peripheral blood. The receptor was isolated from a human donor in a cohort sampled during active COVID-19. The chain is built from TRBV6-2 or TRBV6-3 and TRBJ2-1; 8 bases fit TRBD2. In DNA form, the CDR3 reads TGTGCCAGCAGTGTTAGCGGGGCCTCCTTCAATGAGCAGTTCTTC. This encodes CASSVSGASFNEQFF.